This T cell receptor (beta chain) was found in a study of molecular identifiers for immune sequencing clone quantification. Study-wide results and caveats: Among about a million naive cells, spiked Jurkat TCR RNA from a single cell was reportedly detectable.

In its sample, this clonotype was seen a few times. The antigen is not known. TCRdb reprocessed the PCR reads with MiXCR, giving one entry per CDR3 protein. The top ten hold roughly 0.9% of the sample, which has approximately 670,000 distinct CDR3 sequences, about 20% seen once. The TCR comes from a human donor in good health. Some libraries in this study had Jurkat cell RNA spiked in. The sample was naive CD8+ T cells from blood, with Jurkat cell RNA spiked in. This sample's subset: FACS-sorted CD8+CD4-CCR7+CD45RA+ naive T cells.

CDR3 in DNA: TGTGCCAGCAGTTACTCGTTTGGGTCACCCCTCCACTTT. This translates into CASSYSFGSPLHF. V and J are TRBV6-2 or TRBV6-3 and TRBJ1-6; no reliable D call. V was pared by 0 bases and J by 10 bases, with 7 bases between. Germline V gene sequence: CDR1 MNHEY, CDR2 SVGEGT. The CDR3 is 13 amino acids.